These 17 T cell receptor beta chains were sequenced from one sample in a study of blood T cell repertoires in COVID-19 (dated by TCRdb to 2018 to 2021). Libraries were constructed by the immunoSEQ multiplex PCR assay. In TCRdb, the immuneACCESS table is reduced to in-frame sequences with V and J assigned. These tables do not hold every clone; where another copy was compared, an unresolved V gene accounts for under half, and the others remain unexplained. Recorded for this sample are about 200,000 clones; approximately 90% of them occurred a single time. 4% to 4.5% of the sample is held by the ten biggest clonotypes. The source material was peripheral blood. Every receptor here comes from a man aged 50 to 59 with acute or convalescent COVID-19.

This clone was recorded only once. The V and J genes are TRBV4-1 and TRBJ2-5; 9 nucleotides align to TRBD2. CDR1 and CDR2 (germline): MGHRA, YSYEKL. The CDR3 length is 17 residues. V shed 0 bases, J shed 1 base, and the junction held 6 bases outside the gene matches. The CDR3 DNA reads TGCGCCAGCAGCCAAGATCTGAGGACTAGCGTCCAAGAGACCCAGTACTTC. Protein product: CASSQDLRTSVQETQYF.

The genes are TRBV18 and TRBJ2-1, with 13 bases matching TRBD2. Unmatched junction bases numbered 8, after V lost 3 bases and J lost 9 bases. The CDR3 is 16 residues long. Germline V gene sequence: CDR1 KGHSH, CDR2 LQKENI. The CDR3 DNA reads as TGTGCCAGCTCACCCCGGACTAGCGGGGGACAGGTTGAGCAGTTCTTC. Its protein is CASSPRTSGGQVEQFF. The full variable domain, completed using reference TRBV18 and TRBJ2-1, is NAGVMQNPRHLVRRRGQEARLRCSPMKGHSHVYWYRQLPEEGLKFMVYLQKENIIDESGMPKERFSAEFPKEGPSILRIQQVVRGDSAAYFCASSPRTSGGQVEQFFGPGTRLTVL.

The genes are TRBV6-5 and TRBJ1-1; TRBD1 might be the D (6 bases). This CDR3 spans 14 amino acids. Germline CDR1 is MNHEY and CDR2 is SVGAGI. V was cut by 7 bases and J by 7 bases, with 19 bases left in between. The CDR3 loop is CASKAQGADREAFF. The CDR3 nucleotides read TGTGCCAGCAAAGCACAGGGAGCCGACCGTGAAGCTTTCTTT.

This sequence joins TRBV6-4 and TRBJ1-6; tentatively, D is TRBD1 (5 bases). V was clipped by 5 bases and J by 9 bases, with 17 bases between them. The CDR3 loop spans 15 amino acids. Germline V lookup: CDR1 MRHNA, CDR2 SNTAGT. The DNA for the CDR3 is TGTGCCAGCAGTCCGCGGACGGACGGGGGTTCACCCCTCCACTTT. Protein: CASSPRTDGGSPLHF.

The chain recombines TRBV15 with TRBJ1-3, with D possibly TRBD1 on 5 matching bases. Germline values: CDR1 LNHNV, CDR2 YYDKDF (reference sequence). The CDR3 extends over 18 amino acids. V was shortened by 4 bases and J by 0 bases, with 19 bases between the two germline ends. The CDR3 DNA follows: TGTGCCACCAGCATCCAACCAGCGGGACCCAGCTCTGGAAACACCATATATTTT. It translates to CATSIQPAGPSSGNTIYF.

The gene calls are TRBV4-2 and TRBJ2-1; D is undetermined. The V end lost 1 base, the J end lost 6 bases, and 4 bases lay between the germline ends. This CDR3 is 12 amino acids long. Germline CDR1 reads LGHNA; CDR2 reads YNFKEQ. This CDR3 reads CASSQVANEQFF. The DNA of the CDR3 is TGTGCCAGCAGCCAAGTAGCCAATGAGCAGTTCTTC.

This sequence joins TRBV11-2 and TRBJ1-1; 8 nucleotides agree with TRBD1. V dropped 5 bases and J dropped 6; count of bases not matched to a gene: 8. The germline CDR1 and CDR2 sequences are SGHAT and FQNNGV. The CDR3 sequence is 14 residues long. Here the CDR3 DNA reads TGTGCCAGCAGCATCAGGGGGCTTTGGGCTGAAGCTTTCTTT. Its protein is CASSIRGLWAEAFF. Full variable domain (remainder filled in from reference TRBV11-2 and TRBJ1-1): EAGVAQSPRYKIIEKRQSVAFWCNPISGHATLYWYQQILGQGPKLLIQFQNNGVVDDSQLPKDRFSAERLKGVDSTLKIQPAKLEDSAVYLCASSIRGLWAEAFFGQGTRLTVV.

CDR3 DNA: TGTGCCAGCTCACCAGGACAGGGGCCCGATTCACCCCTCCACTTT. Translated: CASSPGQGPDSPLHF. The V gene is TRBV18, the J gene TRBJ1-6; 9 nucleotides match TRBD1. The length of the CDR3 is 15 residues. With V trimmed by 2 bases and J by 8 bases, 4 bases remained unmatched. Germline-derived CDR1 and CDR2 are KGHSH and LQKENI.

The rearrangement links TRBV12-3 or TRBV12-4 to TRBJ1-1, with a weak D call TRBD1 (5 bases). The CDR3 sequence is 12 residues long. V lost 3 bases and J lost 6, with 8 bases in between. The chain's CDR3 is CASSLRGAEAFF. DNA for the CDR3: TGTGCCAGCAGTTTGCGGGGGGCTGAAGCTTTCTTT.

This chain links TRBV9 with TRBJ2-3; 13 nucleotides match TRBD2. CDR1 is SGDLS and CDR2 is YYNGEE in the germline V gene. The ends lost 0 bases at V and 8 bases at J; junction bases unmatched: 9. This CDR3 has 17 residues. CDR3 loop: CASSVVLTSGGQATQYF. In DNA, the CDR3 is TGTGCCAGCAGCGTAGTGTTGACTAGCGGGGGGCAAGCTACGCAGTATTTT.

The genes are TRBV7-8 and TRBJ1-3; D remains ambiguous. This CDR3 region has 15 residues. The germline gives CDR1 SGHVS, CDR2 FQNEAQ. Trimming cost V 2 bases and J 0 bases, with 8 bases left between them. The CDR3 here is CASSLMEVSGNTIYF. For the CDR3, the DNA is TGTGCCAGCAGCTTAATGGAGGTCTCTGGAAACACCATATATTTT.

This clone was recorded once. The chain joins TRBV28 to TRBJ1-3, with D perhaps TRBD1 (5 bases). Germline assignment: CDR1 MDHEN and CDR2 SYDVKM. Trimming shortened V by 6 bases and J by 2 bases, and 17 bases separated the two germline ends. CDR3 length equals 16 residues. The CDR3 loop reads CASSVGGGAPGNTIYF. CDR3 nucleotides: TGTGCCAGCAGCGTGGGTGGCGGGGCGCCTGGAAACACCATATATTTT.

This clone was detected once. The V call is TRBV6-5, the J call TRBJ1-6; 7 bases align to TRBD1. CDR1 and CDR2 (germline): MNHEY, SVGAGI. CDR3 size: 14 residues. J gave up 11 bases and V 6 bases, and 10 bases lay outside the gene matches. The CDR3 sequence is CASSTDRVLPPLHF. For the CDR3, the DNA is TGTGCCAGCAGCACCGACAGGGTTCTCCCACCCCTCCACTTT.

This clone occurred once. The rearrangement joins TRBV30 to TRBJ2-4; 9 bases fit TRBD2. Germline CDR1 GTSNPN, CDR2 SVGIG (reference sequence). This CDR3 has 17 residues. V was pared by 1 base and J by 0 bases, with 7 bases of the junction left unmatched. This CDR3 is CAWSEKRGALAKNIQYF. In nucleotides, the CDR3 is TGTGCCTGGAGTGAAAAGCGGGGGGCCCTAGCCAAAAACATTCAGTACTTC.

The CDR3, as DNA: TGCGCCAGCAGCTTCGGGATTTCCTACGAGCAGTACTTC. Amino acids: CASSFGISYEQYF. The rearrangement links TRBV5-1 to TRBJ2-7, with D possibly being TRBD2 (5 bases). The V gene's germline CDR1 is SGHRS and CDR2 YFSETQ. Trimming stripped 2 bases from V and 1 base from J, with 7 bases between. The CDR3 contains 13 residues.

The V and J genes are TRBV2 and TRBJ1-5; D might be TRBD1 (6 bases). V was pared by 8 bases and J by 1 base, with 15 bases between. Germline V gene lookup returns CDR1 SNHLY and CDR2 FYNNEI. CDR3 length equals 15 residues. The CDR3 reads CASSGGRGSNQPQHF. For the CDR3, the DNA is TGTGCCAGCTCGGGGGGCCGGGGCAGCAATCAGCCCCAGCATTTT. The variable domain in full, with the rest retrieved from reference TRBV2 and TRBJ1-5, is EPEVTQTPSHQVTQMGQEVILRCVPISNHLYFYWYRQILGQKVEFLVSFYNNEISEKSEIFDDQFSVERPDGSNFTLKIRSTKLEDSAMYFCASSGGRGSNQPQHFGDGTRLSIL.

The chain has TRBV6-5 and TRBJ1-1; tentative D call: TRBD1 (6 bases). This CDR3 region has 14 residues. CDR1 is MNHEY and CDR2 is SVGAGI in the germline V gene. V gave up 0 bases and J gave up 11 bases, with 16 bases separating them. Written as DNA, the CDR3 is TGTGCCAGCAGTTACTCGACTGGGGGGGCGCGGGCTTTCTTT. Translating gives CASSYSTGGARAFF.